A selection of T cell receptor beta chains follows, all from one sample in a study of vaccination and CD4 T cells after COVID-19. Antigen specificity for these receptors is unknown. Each CDR3 protein is one row after TCRdb ran MiXCR on the PCR reads. The data show around 16,000 distinct CDR3 sequences, with about 50% seen just once and less than 8% held by the top ten. Source material: CD4+ T cells from blood, cultured in vitro. All receptors come from a human donor who had recovered from COVID-19. The CDR3 runs from the conserved cysteine through the conserved F or W. The order of the fields is V gene, clone size, D gene, CDR3 length, J gene, CDR3 DNA, CDR3 protein. D genes are given only for firm matches. Rows give clone size only sometimes, using once, few, many, or a class for an expanded clone.

v_call: TRBV2; clone_size: -; d_call: TRBD1; cdr3_length: 16; j_call: TRBJ1-5; cdr3_nt: TGTGCCAGCGGCCGACAGGGGAGTTCGAGCAATCAGCCCCAGCATTTT; cdr3_aa: CASGRQGSSSNQPQHF
v_call: TRBV20-1; clone_size: -; d_call: -; cdr3_length: 14; j_call: TRBJ1-5; cdr3_nt: TGCAGTGCTAGCGGACCGCTCCCCTATCAGCCCCAGCATTTT; cdr3_aa: CSASGPLPYQPQHF
v_call: TRBV20-1; clone_size: -; d_call: -; cdr3_length: 12; j_call: TRBJ1-5; cdr3_nt: TGCAGTGCTAGTGCTAGCAATCAGCCCCAGCATTTT; cdr3_aa: CSASASNQPQHF
v_call: TRBV6-4; clone_size: few; d_call: -; cdr3_length: 16; j_call: TRBJ2-3; cdr3_nt: TGTGCCAGCAGTGACCCGGCGGGGGCGTTCACAGATACGCAGTATTTT; cdr3_aa: CASSDPAGAFTDTQYF
v_call: TRBV7-6; clone_size: -; d_call: -; cdr3_length: 13; j_call: TRBJ2-2; cdr3_nt: TGTGCCAGCAGCTTAGCCCACACCGGGGAGCTGTTTTTT; cdr3_aa: CASSLAHTGELFF
v_call: TRBV10-1; clone_size: -; d_call: TRBD1; cdr3_length: 17; j_call: TRBJ1-1; cdr3_nt: TGCGCCAGACTCGGCCGGGACAGATATTCTGCGAACACTGAAGCTTTCTTT; cdr3_aa: CARLGRDRYSANTEAFF
v_call: TRBV6-1; clone_size: -; d_call: TRBD1; cdr3_length: 14; j_call: TRBJ2-7; cdr3_nt: TGTGCCAGCAGCGAGGGGACAGGGGTTCGCGAGCAGTACTTC; cdr3_aa: CASSEGTGVREQYF
v_call: TRBV20-1; clone_size: -; d_call: -; cdr3_length: 13; j_call: TRBJ1-1; cdr3_nt: TGCAGTGCTAAACCGGGCCCGAACACTGAAGCTTTCTTT; cdr3_aa: CSAKPGPNTEAFF
v_call: TRBV19; clone_size: -; d_call: TRBD2; cdr3_length: 16; j_call: TRBJ2-1; cdr3_nt: TGTGCCAGTCAGGCACGCCCTAGCGGACACTACAATGAGCAGTTCTTC; cdr3_aa: CASQARPSGHYNEQFF
v_call: TRBV2; clone_size: few; d_call: -; cdr3_length: 13; j_call: TRBJ1-2; cdr3_nt: TGTGCCAGCAGTGAGTGGGGAAACTATGGCTACACCTTC; cdr3_aa: CASSEWGNYGYTF
v_call: TRBV27; clone_size: once; d_call: -; cdr3_length: 15; j_call: TRBJ1-1; cdr3_nt: TGTGCCAGCAGATCCTCGAATCGGGAGAACACTGAAGTTTTCTTT; cdr3_aa: CASRSSNRENTEVFF
v_call: TRBV12-3/TRBV12-4; clone_size: -; d_call: -; cdr3_length: 13; j_call: TRBJ1-5; cdr3_nt: TGTGCCAGCAGGCCCACAGGGAATCAGCCCCAGCATTTT; cdr3_aa: CASRPTGNQPQHF
v_call: TRBV6-2/TRBV6-3; clone_size: few; d_call: TRBD1; cdr3_length: 14; j_call: TRBJ1-5; cdr3_nt: TGTGCCAGCCTGCGACAGGGCCCCAATCAGCCCCAGCATTTT; cdr3_aa: CASLRQGPNQPQHF
v_call: TRBV11-2; clone_size: -; d_call: -; cdr3_length: 13; j_call: TRBJ1-1; cdr3_nt: TGTGCCAGCGGGAGTGGGAGAAACACTGAAGCTTTCTTT; cdr3_aa: CASGSGRNTEAFF
v_call: TRBV19; clone_size: -; d_call: -; cdr3_length: 14; j_call: TRBJ1-1; cdr3_nt: TGTGCCAGTAGCTCGGGACGGCAAAACACTGAAGCTTTCTTT; cdr3_aa: CASSSGRQNTEAFF
v_call: TRBV12-3/TRBV12-4; clone_size: few; d_call: -; cdr3_length: 13; j_call: TRBJ1-1; cdr3_nt: TGTGCCAGCAGGGTTTTGGGGATACGTGAAGCTTTCTTT; cdr3_aa: CASRVLGIREAFF
v_call: TRBV27; clone_size: -; d_call: -; cdr3_length: 16; j_call: TRBJ2-1; cdr3_nt: TGTGCCAGCAGCCCCGTCTCTGGGAAGGTATACAATGAGCAGTTCTTC; cdr3_aa: CASSPVSGKVYNEQFF
v_call: TRBV7-8; clone_size: -; d_call: -; cdr3_length: 13; j_call: TRBJ1-1; cdr3_nt: TGTGCCAGCAGCTTACAGGAGAACACTGAAGCTTTCTTT; cdr3_aa: CASSLQENTEAFF
v_call: TRBV27; clone_size: few; d_call: TRBD1; cdr3_length: 14; j_call: TRBJ1-2; cdr3_nt: TGTGCCAGCAGTTTGGGAAGGGGGCGGAATGGCTACACCTTC; cdr3_aa: CASSLGRGRNGYTF
v_call: TRBV20-1; clone_size: -; d_call: TRBD2; cdr3_length: 18; j_call: TRBJ2-7; cdr3_nt: TGCAGTGCTCGCAATCGACAGGGGACTAGCGGGAGTCTCCACGAGCAGTACTTC; cdr3_aa: CSARNRQGTSGSLHEQYF
v_call: TRBV10-3; clone_size: -; d_call: -; cdr3_length: 15; j_call: TRBJ2-1; cdr3_nt: TGTGCCATCAGTGTAGAGGGAGCAGACTACAATGAGCAGTTCTTC; cdr3_aa: CAISVEGADYNEQFF
v_call: TRBV6-1; clone_size: -; d_call: -; cdr3_length: 13; j_call: TRBJ1-2; cdr3_nt: TGTGCCAGCAGTGAAAGACAGGATTATGGCTACACCTTC; cdr3_aa: CASSERQDYGYTF
v_call: TRBV5-8; clone_size: few; d_call: -; cdr3_length: 11; j_call: TRBJ1-2; cdr3_nt: TGTGCCAGCAGCGTGCGTGGGGGCTACACCTTC; cdr3_aa: CASSVRGGYTF